The 31 T cell receptor beta chains in this list originate from one sample, sequenced in a study of early T cells in non-severe SARS-CoV-2 infection. MiXCR was run by TCRdb on the 5' RACE reads, yielding one entry per CDR3 protein. The data show about 71,000 distinct CDR3 sequences, with approximately 14% seen just once and roughly 13% held by the top ten. Sequencing used whole blood. The receptors here all came from an adult who was a healthcare worker with PCR-confirmed SARS-CoV-2 infection or an uninfected control (not recorded which).

This clonotype has ten or more counts. The chain uses TRBV6-5 and TRBJ1-2; no reliable D call. The V end was cut by 2 bases, the J end by 5 bases, with 9 bases between. This CDR3 comprises 13 residues. CDR1 and CDR2 from the germline V gene are MNHEY and SVGAGI. CDR3 DNA: TGTGCCAGCAGTTACGACGGATTTTATGGCTACACCTTC. Translated: CASSYDGFYGYTF.

This clonotype has only a few counts. The chain recombines TRBV14 with TRBJ2-1; 7 bases agree with TRBD1. The CDR3 consists of 15 residues. V trimming: 4 bases; J trimming: 6 bases; junction bases outside the gene matches: 9. Looked up from germline, CDR1 is SGHDN and CDR2 is FVKESK. The CDR3 DNA reads TGTGCCAGCAGCCCCAACAGGGGCCGGGGCAATGAGCAGTTCTTC. It encodes CASSPNRGRGNEQFF. Full variable domain (outside the CDR3, taken from reference TRBV14 and TRBJ2-1): EAGVTQFPSHSVIEKGQTVTLRCDPISGHDNLYWYRRVMGKEIKFLLHFVKESKQDESGMPNNRFLAERTGGTYSTLKVQPAELEDSGVYFCASSPNRGRGNEQFFGPGTRLTVL.

This clonotype was detected only a few times. The chain employs TRBV29-1 and TRBJ2-3; 7 nucleotides line up with TRBD1. There are 14 residues in the CDR3. The J segment lost 2 bases and the V segment lost 7 bases, leaving 9 bases of the junction unmatched. Germline CDR1 is SQVTM and CDR2 is ANQGSEA. CDR3 protein: CSAGEGAITDTQYF. In DNA form, the CDR3 reads TGCAGCGCCGGCGAGGGGGCGATCACAGATACGCAGTATTTT.

The chain carries TRBV6-5 and TRBJ2-2; D is unresolved. V was clipped by 4 bases and J by 8 bases, with 8 bases between them. Germline CDR1 and CDR2: MNHEY and SVGAGI. The CDR3 contains 12 residues. DNA of the CDR3: TGTGCCAGCAGTTCCCTTCTAGGGGAGCTGTTTTTT. Encoded protein: CASSSLLGELFF.

This clonotype came up a few times. The chain links TRBV20-1 to TRBJ1-1; no reliable D call. The ends were cut back, 0 bases at V and 3 bases at J, with 14 bases in the middle. The CDR3 loop spans 15 amino acids. Germline V gene sequence: CDR1 DFQATT, CDR2 SNEGSKA (reference sequence). This CDR3 reads CSAREFGSVDTEAFF. CDR3 coding DNA: TGCAGTGCTAGAGAGTTTGGATCAGTAGACACTGAAGCTTTCTTT.

This clonotype was picked up many times. The junction departs from the called germline gene at one end, perhaps through a read error. J is TRBJ1-3 and V is TRBV7-2, with D hard to call. The CDR3 sequence is 14 residues long. Germline-derived CDR1 and CDR2 are SGHTA and FQGNSA. The CDR3 region is CASSFSHSENTIYF. The CDR3 bases are TGTGCCAGCAGCTTCAGCCACTCTGAAAACACCATATATTTT.

This clonotype was seen only a few times. V is TRBV25-1 and J is TRBJ1-1; D is perhaps TRBD1 (5 bases). Trimming cost V 6 bases and J 3 bases, with 14 bases left between them. Germline CDR1 and CDR2: MGHDK and SYGVNS. CDR3 size: 14 residues. CDR3 amino acids: CASSDSLGDTEAFF. The CDR3 nucleotides read TGTGCCAGCAGCGATTCCTTAGGGGACACTGAAGCTTTCTTT. The entire variable domain, with the rest obtained from reference TRBV25-1 and TRBJ1-1, is as follows: EADIYQTPRYLVIGTGKKITLECSQTMGHDKMYWYQQDPGMELHLIHYSYGVNSTEKGDLSSESTVSRIRTEHFPLTLESARPSHTSQYLCASSDSLGDTEAFFGQGTRLTVV.

This chain uses TRBV12-3 or TRBV12-4 with TRBJ2-1; TRBD2 matches at 12 bases. The CDR3 totals 15 residues. V was pared by 5 bases and J by 4 bases, with 3 bases of the junction left unmatched. CDR3 nucleotides: TGTGCCAGCAGTCCTAGCGGGGGGGAATACAATGAGCAGTTCTTC. Amino acids: CASSPSGGEYNEQFF.

The chain links TRBV4-3 to TRBJ2-3; perhaps TRBD1 as D (7 bases). Germline values: CDR1 LGHNA, CDR2 YSLEER. The CDR3 has 15 amino acids. Trimming took off 1 base at V and 6 bases at J, with 14 bases between the two ends. The CDR3 region is CASSQGRGRTDTQYF. CDR3 nucleotides: TGCGCCAGCAGCCAAGGGAGGGGGCGGACGGATACGCAGTATTTT.

This clonotype was detected many times. The V call is TRBV7-9, the J call TRBJ1-4; perhaps TRBD1 as D (6 bases). The germline V gene encodes CDR1 SEHNR and CDR2 FQNEAQ (reference sequence). V lost 4 bases and J lost 0, with 9 bases in between. This CDR3 is built from 15 residues. DNA for the CDR3: TGTGCCAGCAGCTACCCAGGGGCAACTAATGAAAAACTGTTTTTT. Protein sequence: CASSYPGATNEKLFF.

This clonotype was counted a few times. This chain uses TRBV6-2 or TRBV6-3 with TRBJ2-2; no firm D call. V was shortened by 5 bases and J by 2 bases, with 9 bases between the two germline ends. This CDR3 is built from 14 residues. Germline CDR1 reads MNHEY; CDR2 reads SVGEGT. CDR3 in DNA: TGTGCCAGCAGTAATGCCGGAAACACCGGGGAGCTGTTTTTT. Translation: CASSNAGNTGELFF.

This sequence joins TRBV20-1 and TRBJ2-3; D is unresolved. Trimming removed 5 bases from V and 2 bases from J, with 8 bases in between. The CDR3 length is 12 residues. Germline V gene lookup returns CDR1 DFQATT and CDR2 SNEGSKA (reference sequence). CDR3 in DNA: TGCAGTGCTCAGACTGCCACAGATACGCAGTATTTT. Protein product: CSAQTATDTQYF.

This clonotype was detected a few times. CDR3 sequence: CASSGPSRTDTQYF. The DNA for the CDR3 is TGTGCCAGCAGTGGGCCCTCCCGCACAGATACGCAGTATTTT. This chain uses TRBV2 with TRBJ2-3; the D is unclear. V lost 4 bases and J lost 1, with 9 bases in between. CDR1 and CDR2 from the germline V gene are SNHLY and FYNNEI. The CDR3 covers 14 residues.

This clonotype was recorded many times. The genes are TRBV5-1 and TRBJ1-1; tentatively, D is TRBD1 (5 bases). From germline, CDR1 is SGHRS and CDR2 YFSETQ. The V end lost 5 bases, the J end lost 0 bases, and 14 bases lay between the germline ends. The CDR3 covers 15 residues. The CDR3 loop is CASRTVDSMNTEAFF. CDR3 bases: TGCGCCAGCAGAACCGTCGACAGTATGAACACTGAAGCTTTCTTT.

This clonotype was observed many times. The rearrangement joins TRBV20-1 to TRBJ1-2, with 10 bases matching TRBD1. The germline V gene encodes CDR1 DFQATT and CDR2 SNEGSKA (reference sequence). The V gene end was trimmed by 6 bases and the J gene end by 1 base; junction bases not matched to a gene: 8. The length of the CDR3 is 15 residues. The DNA for the CDR3 is TGCAGTGCAGGGACAGGGGCCGAACGTAACTATGGCTACACCTTC. Encoded protein: CSAGTGAERNYGYTF.

A remark on this clonotype: This could be a read error, since a much larger clone is one nucleotide away. The chain carries TRBV10-1 and TRBJ2-2; D uncertain. Germline V gives CDR1 WNHNN, CDR2 SYGVQD (reference sequence). The CDR3 sequence is 14 residues long. In nucleotides, the CDR3 is TGCGCCAGCAGTGAGATTCTTACCCCGCAGGAGCGGTTTTTT. Its translation is CASSEILTPQERFF.

The rearrangement joins TRBV28 to TRBJ2-7; TRBD1 agrees at 7 bases. Trimming cost V 2 bases and J 3 bases; bases outside gene matches: 4. The CDR3 is 14 amino acids. Germline CDR1 reads MDHEN; CDR2 reads SYDVKM. CDR3 protein: CASSLGGQIYEQYF. CDR3 DNA sequence: TGTGCCAGCAGTTTAGGGGGACAGATCTACGAGCAGTACTTC. The whole variable domain, remainder taken from reference TRBV28 and TRBJ2-7, is DVKVTQSSRYLVKRTGEKVFLECVQDMDHENMFWYRQDPGLGLRLIYFSYDVKMKEKGDIPEGYSVSREKKERFSLILESASTNQTSMYLCASSLGGQIYEQYFGPGTRLTVT.

This chain joins TRBV7-2 and TRBJ2-2; no definite D call. The CDR3 is 14 amino acids. Germline CDR1 and CDR2: SGHTA and FQGNSA. V lost 5 bases and J 0 bases, leaving 7 bases between the germline ends. CDR3 amino acids: CASSTDANTGELFF. In DNA form, the CDR3 reads TGTGCCAGCAGCACTGACGCGAACACCGGGGAGCTGTTTTTT. Full variable domain (outside the CDR3, taken from reference TRBV7-2 and TRBJ2-2): GAGVSQSPSNKVTEKGKDVELRCDPISGHTALYWYRQSLGQGLEFLIYFQGNSAPDKSGLPSDRFSAERTGGSVSTLTIQRTQQEDSAVYLCASSTDANTGELFFGEGSRLTVL.

V and J are TRBV10-3 and TRBJ1-6; D gene unclear. CDR1 ENHRY and CDR2 SYGVKD come from the germline V gene. This CDR3 comprises 13 residues. Trimming stripped 3 bases from V and 12 bases from J, with 12 bases between. As DNA, the CDR3 is TGTGCCATCAGTGACCGGTTGGATCTACCCCTCCACTTT. This sequence encodes CAISDRLDLPLHF.

This clonotype occurred a few times. This chain links TRBV27 with TRBJ2-3; no clear D gene. The ends were cut back, 4 bases at V and 2 bases at J, with 10 bases in the middle. The germline V gene encodes CDR1 MNHEY and CDR2 SMNVEV (reference sequence). The CDR3 has 14 amino acids. The CDR3 coding sequence is TGTGCCAGCAGTTCAGTTACCTTCACAGATACGCAGTATTTT. Translating gives CASSSVTFTDTQYF.

This clonotype was detected ten times or more. CDR3 nucleotides: TGTGCCAGCAGTCATACGGGACAGGGGTACACCGGGGAGCTGTTTTTT. As protein: CASSHTGQGYTGELFF. The chain employs TRBV6-5 and TRBJ2-2, with 10 bases identical to TRBD1. Germline CDR1 is MNHEY and CDR2 is SVGAGI. Trimming removed 5 bases from V and 3 bases from J; junction bases left unmatched: 6. This CDR3 contains 16 residues.

This clonotype was seen more than once but under ten times. Here the CDR3 DNA reads TGCAGCGTTGCCACGGGGACAGATACGCAGTATTTT. Translation gives CSVATGTDTQYF. This chain links TRBV29-1 with TRBJ2-3; maybe TRBD2 (5 bases). The CDR3 is 12 amino acids. Deletions cut 4 bases from V and 3 bases from J, with 8 bases between. The germline V gene has CDR1 SQVTM and CDR2 ANQGSEA.

The V gene is TRBV29-1, the J gene TRBJ2-7; D unresolved. The CDR3 sequence is 12 residues long. V lost 7 bases to trimming and J lost 5 bases, with 15 bases between them. Germline V gene data show CDR1 as SQVTM and CDR2 as ANQGSEA. CDR3 sequence reads: CSARTDSNEQYF. CDR3 bases: TGCAGCGCTCGGACGGATTCGAACGAGCAGTACTTC.

This clonotype has a count of ten or more. This chain uses TRBV25-1 with TRBJ2-7, with TRBD1 identical over 9 bases. The germline CDR1 and CDR2 sequences are MGHDK and SYGVNS. The length of the CDR3 is 15 residues. Trimming at V came to 6 bases and at J to 5 bases, leaving 11 bases not matched to a gene. As DNA, the CDR3 is TGTGCCAGCAGCCAGGGACAGGGAGGAATGAACGAGCAGTACTTC. It specifies CASSQGQGGMNEQYF.

This clonotype was seen more than once but under ten times. The gene calls are TRBV27 and TRBJ2-7; 10 bases line up with TRBD2. Germline assignment: CDR1 MNHEY and CDR2 SMNVEV (reference sequence). The ends lost 5 bases at V and 0 bases at J; junction bases unmatched: 7. The CDR3 has 16 residues. CDR3 protein: CASSLGLAAISYEQYF. The CDR3 nucleotides are TGTGCCAGCAGTCTCGGACTAGCGGCTATCTCCTACGAGCAGTACTTC.

A remark on this clonotype: At one of its ends the junction is not consistent with the germline gene, which may arise from a read error. The rearrangement links TRBV6-4 to TRBJ1-3; no firm D call. The CDR3 loop spans 15 amino acids. Germline V gene data show CDR1 as MRHNA and CDR2 as SNTAGT. CDR3 sequence reads: CASSDSGTSENTIYF. CDR3 nucleotides: TGTGCCAGCAGTGACTCAGGCACCTCTGAAAACACCATATATTTT.

The J gene is TRBJ2-7, the V gene TRBV11-3; D possibly uses TRBD1 or TRBD2 (6 bases each). The V gene lost 5 bases and the J gene lost 1 base, with 15 bases spanning the gap. This CDR3 contains 15 residues. Looked up from germline, CDR1 is SGHNT and CDR2 is YENEEA. The CDR3 loop reads CASSPGGTKSYEQYF. CDR3 sequence (DNA): TGTGCCAGCAGCCCAGGCGGGACAAAGTCCTACGAGCAGTACTTC. The variable domain in full, with the rest retrieved from reference TRBV11-3 and TRBJ2-7, is EAGVVQSPRYKIIEKKQPVAFWCNPISGHNTLYWYLQNLGQGPELLIRYENEEAVDDSQLPKDRFSAERLKGVDSTLKIQPAELGDSAVYLCASSPGGTKSYEQYFGPGTRLTVT.

This clonotype was counted a few times. J is TRBJ1-4 and V is TRBV9; a possible D gene is TRBD1 (6 bases). The V end lost 2 bases, the J end lost 3 bases, and 14 bases lay between the germline ends. CDR3 length: 16 amino acids. Germline V gene data show CDR1 as SGDLS and CDR2 as YYNGEE. The CDR3 loop is CASSVYSGASNEKLFF. In DNA, the CDR3 is TGTGCCAGCAGCGTGTATTCAGGGGCCTCTAATGAAAAACTGTTTTTT.

This clonotype was counted between two and nine times. This chain uses TRBV2 with TRBJ1-5; D perhaps matches TRBD1 (6 bases). The CDR3 length is 13 residues. CDR1 SNHLY and CDR2 FYNNEI come from the germline V gene. The V and J ends lost 7 bases and 6 bases respectively, with 13 bases between them. CDR3 in DNA: TGTGCCAGCACATCGGGGGCCGGTCAGCCCCAGCATTTT. Translated: CASTSGAGQPQHF.

This clonotype was recorded once. This sequence may be a read error, since a much larger clone differs from it by one base. Lacking the conserved final phenylalanine or tryptophan, this CDR3 likely reflects a read error. The chain joins TRBV3-1 to TRBJ2-2; D is undetermined. The CDR3 loop spans 15 amino acids. The germline CDR1 and CDR2 sequences are LGHDT and YNNKEL (reference sequence). With 2 bases removed from V and 3 bases from J, the gap between germline ends came to 10 bases. The CDR3 is CASSQFWTDTGELFS. The CDR3 DNA reads as TGTGCCAGCAGCCAATTCTGGACGGACACCGGGGAGCTGTTTTCT.

The chain is built from TRBV9 and TRBJ2-1; D unclear. CDR3 size: 13 residues. V shed 0 bases and J shed 8 bases, with 9 bases lying between them. Germline lookup yields CDR1 SGDLS and CDR2 YYNGEE. In DNA form, the CDR3 reads TGTGCCAGCAGCGTAGACCCAGCAGATGAGCAGTTCTTC. Translated: CASSVDPADEQFF.